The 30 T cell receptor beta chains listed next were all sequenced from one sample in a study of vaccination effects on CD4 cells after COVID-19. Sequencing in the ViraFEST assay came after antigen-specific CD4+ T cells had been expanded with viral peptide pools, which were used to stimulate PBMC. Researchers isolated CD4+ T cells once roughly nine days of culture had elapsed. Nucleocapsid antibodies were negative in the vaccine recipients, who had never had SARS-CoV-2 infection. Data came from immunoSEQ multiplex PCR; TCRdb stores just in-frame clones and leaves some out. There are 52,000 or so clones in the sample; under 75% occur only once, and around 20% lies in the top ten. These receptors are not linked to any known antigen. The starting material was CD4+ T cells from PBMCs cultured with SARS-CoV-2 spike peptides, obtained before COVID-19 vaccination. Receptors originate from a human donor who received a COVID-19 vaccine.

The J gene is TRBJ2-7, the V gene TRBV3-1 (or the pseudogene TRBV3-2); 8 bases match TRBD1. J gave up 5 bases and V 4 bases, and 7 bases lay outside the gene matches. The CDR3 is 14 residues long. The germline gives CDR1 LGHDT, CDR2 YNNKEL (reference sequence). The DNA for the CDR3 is TGTGCCAGCAGCCGGGCCAGGGGGCCAAACGAGCAGTACTTC. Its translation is CASSRARGPNEQYF.

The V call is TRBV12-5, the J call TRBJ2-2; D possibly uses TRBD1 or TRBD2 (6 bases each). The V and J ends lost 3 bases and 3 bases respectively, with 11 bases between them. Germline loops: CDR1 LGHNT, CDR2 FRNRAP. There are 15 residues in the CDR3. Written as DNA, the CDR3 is TGTGCTAGTGGTTTATCGGGGGCGTACACCGGGGAGCTGTTTTTT. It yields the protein CASGLSGAYTGELFF.

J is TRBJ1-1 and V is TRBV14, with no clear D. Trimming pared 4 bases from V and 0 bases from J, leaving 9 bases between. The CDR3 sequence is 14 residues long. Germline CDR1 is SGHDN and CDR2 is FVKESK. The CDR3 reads CASSPYNLNTEAFF. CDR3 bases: TGTGCCAGCAGCCCGTATAACCTGAACACTGAAGCTTTCTTT.

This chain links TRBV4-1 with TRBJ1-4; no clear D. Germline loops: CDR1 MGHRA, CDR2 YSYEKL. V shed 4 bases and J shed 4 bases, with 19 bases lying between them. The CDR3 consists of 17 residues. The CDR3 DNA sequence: TGCGCCAGCAGCCGCAGTGGAGAGACGATCCGTAATGAAAAACTGTTTTTT. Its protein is CASSRSGETIRNEKLFF.

CDR3 sequence (DNA): TGTGCCAGCAGCTTGAATGGTGGCGCCGAGCAGTACTTC. This codes for CASSLNGGAEQYF. The chain is built from TRBV5-4 and TRBJ2-7; D is uncertain. V lost 1 base and J lost 6, with 11 bases in between. Germline lookup yields CDR1 SGHNT and CDR2 YYREEE (reference sequence). CDR3 length: 13 amino acids.

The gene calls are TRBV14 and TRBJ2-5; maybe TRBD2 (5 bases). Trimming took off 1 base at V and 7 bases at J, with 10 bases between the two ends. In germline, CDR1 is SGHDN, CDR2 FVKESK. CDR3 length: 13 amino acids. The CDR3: CASSQGAAGTQYF. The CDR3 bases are TGTGCCAGCAGCCAAGGGGCCGCGGGGACCCAGTACTTC.

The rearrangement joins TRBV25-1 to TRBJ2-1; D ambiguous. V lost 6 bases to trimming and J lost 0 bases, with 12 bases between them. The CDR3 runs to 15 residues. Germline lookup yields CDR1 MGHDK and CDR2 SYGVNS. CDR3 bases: TGTGCCAGCAGCACTAATTCAATCTCCTACAATGAGCAGTTCTTC. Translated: CASSTNSISYNEQFF.

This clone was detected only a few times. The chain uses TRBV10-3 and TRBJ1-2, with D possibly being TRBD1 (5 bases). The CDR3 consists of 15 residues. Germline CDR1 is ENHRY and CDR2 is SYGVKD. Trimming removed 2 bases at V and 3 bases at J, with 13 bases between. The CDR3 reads CAISEAQVFDYGYTF. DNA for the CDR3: TGTGCCATCAGTGAGGCACAGGTCTTCGACTATGGCTACACCTTC.

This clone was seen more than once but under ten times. The CDR3 sequence is CASSLVGSSGQNEQFF. The CDR3 nucleotides read TGCGCCAGCAGCTTGGTCGGTTCTAGCGGGCAGAATGAGCAGTTCTTC. The V call is TRBV5-1, the J call TRBJ2-1, with 8 positions matching TRBD2. V dropped 0 bases and J dropped 7; count of bases not matched to a gene: 9. Germline CDR1 and CDR2: SGHRS and YFSETQ. This CDR3 is built from 16 residues.

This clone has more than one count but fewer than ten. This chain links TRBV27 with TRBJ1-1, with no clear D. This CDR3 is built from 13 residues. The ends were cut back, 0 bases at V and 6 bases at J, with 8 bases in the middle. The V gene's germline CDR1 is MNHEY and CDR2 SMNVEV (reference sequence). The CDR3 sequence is CASSLSGSSEAFF. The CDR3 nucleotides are TGTGCCAGCAGTTTATCAGGGAGCTCTGAAGCTTTCTTT.

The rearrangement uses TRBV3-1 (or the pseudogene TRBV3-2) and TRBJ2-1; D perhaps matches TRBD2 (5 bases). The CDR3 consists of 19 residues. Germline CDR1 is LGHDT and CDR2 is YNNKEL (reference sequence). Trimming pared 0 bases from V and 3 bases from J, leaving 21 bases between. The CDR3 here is CASSQDQSSDFPGYNEQFF. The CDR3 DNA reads TGTGCCAGCAGCCAAGATCAGTCCTCGGACTTCCCAGGCTACAATGAGCAGTTCTTC.

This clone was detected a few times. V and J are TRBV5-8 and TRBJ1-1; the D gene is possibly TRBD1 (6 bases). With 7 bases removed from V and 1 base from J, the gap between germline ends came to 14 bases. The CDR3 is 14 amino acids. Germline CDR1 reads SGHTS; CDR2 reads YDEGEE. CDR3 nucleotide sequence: TGTGCCAGCGTTTTTCGGGGACAGAACACTGAAGCTTTCTTT. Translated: CASVFRGQNTEAFF.

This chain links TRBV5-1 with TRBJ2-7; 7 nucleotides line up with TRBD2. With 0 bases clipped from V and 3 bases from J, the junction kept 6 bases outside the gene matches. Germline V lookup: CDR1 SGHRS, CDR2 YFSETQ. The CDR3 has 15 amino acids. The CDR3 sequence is CASSLAPSGYYEQYF. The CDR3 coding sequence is TGCGCCAGCAGCTTGGCGCCTAGCGGATACTACGAGCAGTACTTC.

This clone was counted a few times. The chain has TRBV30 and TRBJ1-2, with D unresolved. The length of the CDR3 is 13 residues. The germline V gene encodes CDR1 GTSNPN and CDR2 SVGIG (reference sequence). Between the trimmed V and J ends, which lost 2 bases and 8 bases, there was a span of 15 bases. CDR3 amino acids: CAWSPRHTEGYTF. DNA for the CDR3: TGTGCCTGGAGTCCCCGACATACGGAGGGCTACACCTTC.

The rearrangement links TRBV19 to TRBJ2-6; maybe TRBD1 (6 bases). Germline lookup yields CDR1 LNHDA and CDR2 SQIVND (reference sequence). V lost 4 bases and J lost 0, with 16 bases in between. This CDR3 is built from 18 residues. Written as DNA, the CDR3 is TGTGCCAGTAGTAATCATGGGGGCCTGGGCTCTGGGGCCAACGTCCTGACTTTC. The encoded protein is CASSNHGGLGSGANVLTF.

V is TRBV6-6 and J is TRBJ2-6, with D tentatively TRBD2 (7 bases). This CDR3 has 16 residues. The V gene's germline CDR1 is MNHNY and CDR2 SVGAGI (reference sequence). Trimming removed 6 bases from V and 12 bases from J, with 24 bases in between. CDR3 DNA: TGTGCCAGCAGCGAGGGGGGGATACCCAGAACGTTCGTCCTGACTTTC. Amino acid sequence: CASSEGGIPRTFVLTF.

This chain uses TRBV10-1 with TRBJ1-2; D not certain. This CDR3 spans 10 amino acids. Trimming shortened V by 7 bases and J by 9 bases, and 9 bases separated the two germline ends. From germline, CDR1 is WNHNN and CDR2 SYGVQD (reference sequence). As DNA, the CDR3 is TGCGCCAGCAAGCCAAGGAGCTACACCTTC. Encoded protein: CASKPRSYTF.

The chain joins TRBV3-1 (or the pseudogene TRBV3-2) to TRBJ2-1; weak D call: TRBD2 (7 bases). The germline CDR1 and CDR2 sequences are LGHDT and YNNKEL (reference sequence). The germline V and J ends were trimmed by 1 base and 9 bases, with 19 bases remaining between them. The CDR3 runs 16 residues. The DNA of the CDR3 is TGTGCCAGCAGCCAAGGGGGGGGCAGGTATTCTATTGAGCAGTTCTTC. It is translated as CASSQGGGRYSIEQFF.

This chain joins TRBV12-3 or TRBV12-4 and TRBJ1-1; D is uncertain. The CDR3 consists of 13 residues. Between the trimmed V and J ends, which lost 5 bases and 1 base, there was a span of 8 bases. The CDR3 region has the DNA TGTGCCAGCAGTATGCAGGAGAACACTGAAGCTTTCTTT. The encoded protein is CASSMQENTEAFF.

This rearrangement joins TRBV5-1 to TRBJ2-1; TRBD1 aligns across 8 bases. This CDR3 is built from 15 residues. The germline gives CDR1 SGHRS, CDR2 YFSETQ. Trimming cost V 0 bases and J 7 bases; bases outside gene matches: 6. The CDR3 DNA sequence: TGCGCCAGCAGCTTGGGAGACAGGGGATTTAATGAGCAGTTCTTC. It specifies CASSLGDRGFNEQFF.

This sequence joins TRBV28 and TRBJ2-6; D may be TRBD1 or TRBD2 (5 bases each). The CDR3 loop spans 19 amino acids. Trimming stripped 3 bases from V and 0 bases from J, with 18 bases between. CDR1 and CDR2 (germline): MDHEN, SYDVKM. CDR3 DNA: TGTGCCAGCAGTTTCCCGAGCAGGGACCTCCGCTCTGGGGCCAACGTCCTGACTTTC. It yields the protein CASSFPSRDLRSGANVLTF.

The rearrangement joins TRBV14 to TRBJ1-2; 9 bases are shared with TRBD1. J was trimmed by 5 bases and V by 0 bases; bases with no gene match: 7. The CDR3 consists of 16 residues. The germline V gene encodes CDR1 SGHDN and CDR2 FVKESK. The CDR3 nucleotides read TGTGCCAGCAGCCAAGATCTTCCTGGACAGGGGTATGGCTACACCTTC. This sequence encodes CASSQDLPGQGYGYTF.

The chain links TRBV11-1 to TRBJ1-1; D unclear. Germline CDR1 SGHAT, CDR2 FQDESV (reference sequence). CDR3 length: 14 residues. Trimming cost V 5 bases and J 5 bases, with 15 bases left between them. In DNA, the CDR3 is TGTGCCAGCAGCATAGGATTGGAGTTGACTGAAGCTTTCTTT. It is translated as CASSIGLELTEAFF.

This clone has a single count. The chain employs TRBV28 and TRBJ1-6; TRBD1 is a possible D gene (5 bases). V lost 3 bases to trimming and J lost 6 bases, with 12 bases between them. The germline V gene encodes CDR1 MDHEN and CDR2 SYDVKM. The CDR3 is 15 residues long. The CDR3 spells CASSLEGKGNSPLHF. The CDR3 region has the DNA TGTGCCAGCAGTTTGGAGGGGAAAGGTAATTCACCCCTCCACTTT.

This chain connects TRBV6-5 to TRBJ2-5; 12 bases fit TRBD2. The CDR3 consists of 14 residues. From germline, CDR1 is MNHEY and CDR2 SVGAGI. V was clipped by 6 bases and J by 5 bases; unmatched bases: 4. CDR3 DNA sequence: TGTGCCAGCAGCCGACTAGCGGGAGATGAGACCCAGTACTTC. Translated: CASSRLAGDETQYF.

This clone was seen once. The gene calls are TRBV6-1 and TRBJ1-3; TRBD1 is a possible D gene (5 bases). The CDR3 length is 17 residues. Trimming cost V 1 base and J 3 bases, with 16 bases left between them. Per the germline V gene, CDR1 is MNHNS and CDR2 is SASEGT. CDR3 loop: CASSEGLKGAIGNTIYF. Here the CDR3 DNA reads TGTGCCAGCAGTGAAGGGTTGAAAGGGGCGATTGGAAACACCATATATTTT.

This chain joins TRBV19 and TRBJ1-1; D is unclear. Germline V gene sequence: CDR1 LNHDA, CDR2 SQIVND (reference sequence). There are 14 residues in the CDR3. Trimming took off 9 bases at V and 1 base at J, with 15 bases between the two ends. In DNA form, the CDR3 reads TGTGCCAGCGCTGTGGGGTACCCGAACACTGAAGCTTTCTTT. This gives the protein CASAVGYPNTEAFF.

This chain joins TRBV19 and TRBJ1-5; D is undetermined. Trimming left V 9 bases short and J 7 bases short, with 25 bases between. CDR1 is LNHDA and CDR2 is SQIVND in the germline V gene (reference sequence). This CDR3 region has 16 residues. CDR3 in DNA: TGTGCCAGCTCGAGGGCTATGGGGAAGGAAGCGCAGCCCCAGCATTTT. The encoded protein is CASSRAMGKEAQPQHF.

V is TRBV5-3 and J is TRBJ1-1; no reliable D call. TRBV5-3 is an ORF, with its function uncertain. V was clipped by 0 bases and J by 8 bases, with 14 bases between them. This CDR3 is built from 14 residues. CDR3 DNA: TGTGCCAGAAGCTTGGGGGGAAATAGAGCCGAAGCTTTCTTT. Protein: CARSLGGNRAEAFF.

The CDR3 region is CASSPRGLPNSPLHF. CDR3 DNA: TGTGCCAGCAGTCCTCGCGGACTGCCTAATTCACCCCTCCACTTT. The rearrangement links TRBV6-5 to TRBJ1-6; D not resolved. V was cut by 5 bases and J by 6 bases, with 14 bases left in between. This CDR3 contains 15 residues. Germline V gene sequence: CDR1 MNHEY, CDR2 SVGAGI.